The clone carrying this T cell receptor beta chain is labeled as medium-sized. The antigen is unknown. These data originate in a study of metastatic and nonmetastatic thyroid tumors. The overall study: It was across blood and tumor or nodule tissue from malignant and benign thyroid patients that repertoires were compared. The study, taken as a whole, reports: Patients with malignant thyroid tumors reportedly had significantly higher TCR beta diversity than those with benign nodules, in blood and tumor.

Thyroid surgery took place with no prior treatment in any patient. In the authors' methods: The study's classifier, a distant-metastasis tool for papillary thyroid cancer, was built using CDR3 differences across clinicopathological groups. Through MiXCR, TCRdb re-clonotyped the PCR reads. TCRdb, not the authors, supplied the V and J calls. The sample has roughly 25,000 clones, roughly 13% seen once; the top ten hold 13% to 15%. CDR1 and CDR2 (germline): SGHRS, YFSETQ. This CDR3 has 15 amino acids. Deletions cut 4 bases from V and 1 base from J, with 14 bases between. The chain employs TRBV5-1 and TRBJ1-1, with D unresolved. Sequenced sample: blood. The receptor comes from a female donor with papillary thyroid cancer or a benign thyroid nodule (not recorded which). Some clones in this sample may be carry-over from other donors' samples. In DNA, the CDR3 is TGCGCCAGCAGCGGGCGGGCAAGCCAGAACACTGAAGCTTTCTTT. It translates to CASSGRASQNTEAFF.